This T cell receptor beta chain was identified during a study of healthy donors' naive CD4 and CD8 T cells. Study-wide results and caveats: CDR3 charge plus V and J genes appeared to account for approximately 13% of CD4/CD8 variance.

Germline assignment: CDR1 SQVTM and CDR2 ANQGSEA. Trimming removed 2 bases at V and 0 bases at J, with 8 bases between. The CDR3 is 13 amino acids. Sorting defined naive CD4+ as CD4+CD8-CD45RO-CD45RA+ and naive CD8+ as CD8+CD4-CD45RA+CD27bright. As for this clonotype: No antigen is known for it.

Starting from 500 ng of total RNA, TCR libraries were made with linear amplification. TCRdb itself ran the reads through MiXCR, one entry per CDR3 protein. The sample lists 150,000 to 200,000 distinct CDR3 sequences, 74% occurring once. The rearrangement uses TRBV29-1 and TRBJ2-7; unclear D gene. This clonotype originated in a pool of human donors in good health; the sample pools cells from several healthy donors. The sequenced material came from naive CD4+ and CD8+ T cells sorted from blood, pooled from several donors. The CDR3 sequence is CSVESQSSYEQYF. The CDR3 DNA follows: TGCAGCGTTGAAAGTCAGAGCTCCTACGAGCAGTACTTC.